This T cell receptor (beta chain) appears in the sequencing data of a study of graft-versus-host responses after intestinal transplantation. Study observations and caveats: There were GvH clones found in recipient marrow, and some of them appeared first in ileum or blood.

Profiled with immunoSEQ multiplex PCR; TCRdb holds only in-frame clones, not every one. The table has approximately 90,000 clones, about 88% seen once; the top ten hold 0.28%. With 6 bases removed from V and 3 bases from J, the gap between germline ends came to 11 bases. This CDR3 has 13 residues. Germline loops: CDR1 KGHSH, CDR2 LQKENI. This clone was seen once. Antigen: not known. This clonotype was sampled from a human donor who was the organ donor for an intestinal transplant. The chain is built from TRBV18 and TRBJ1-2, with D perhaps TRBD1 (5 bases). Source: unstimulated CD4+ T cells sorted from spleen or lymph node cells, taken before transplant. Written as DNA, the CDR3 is TGTGCCAGCTCCACCGCGACAGACTATGGCTACACCTTC. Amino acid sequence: CASSTATDYGYTF.